This entry features one T cell receptor (beta chain) sequence. This record comes from a study of blood T cell repertoires in COVID-19. Study in general: The study drew acute and convalescent COVID-19 samples from the United States, Italy and Spain. From T cells, B-cell-depleted T cells, or PBMCs came the material, which was cDNA or gDNA.

Those enrolled, adults aged roughly 18 to 90 years, came from 24 US areas. Categorization into cohorts depended on clinical history that participants reported. Only in-frame clones appear in the TCRdb table, and some are missing; sequencing was by immunoSEQ multiplex PCR. The table has 200,000 to 250,000 clones, approximately 80% seen once. Germline V gene lookup returns CDR1 MNHEY and CDR2 SVGAGI. The CDR3 loop spans 14 amino acids. After removal of 8 bases from V and 4 bases from J, the junction contained 5 bases not matched to a gene. Sequencing was done on a sample of PBMCs or T cells enriched from blood (not recorded which). The chain uses TRBV6-5 and TRBJ2-2; 9 bases agree with TRBD2. This receptor was identified in a man aged 40-49 years who had recovered from COVID-19. CDR3 amino acids: CASGSAGGTGELFF. For the CDR3, the DNA is TGTGCCAGCGGTTCAGCGGGAGGCACCGGGGAGCTGTTTTTT.